These 22 T cell receptor beta chains came from one sample sequenced in a study of T cell repertoires in cytomegalovirus infection. Each CDR3 protein is one row after TCRdb ran MiXCR on the reads. The sample contains hundreds of thousands of distinct CDR3 sequences, almost 30% of which appear only once. These receptors have no known antigen. Sample: cultured PBMCs, taken from culture after CMV antigen stimulation. The receptors shown here come from a human donor in good health (CMV status not recorded). Some clones in this sample may be carry-over from other donors' samples.

This clonotype was observed a few times. This chain connects TRBV12-3 or TRBV12-4 to TRBJ2-6; 7 nucleotides line up with TRBD1. V lost 2 bases to trimming and J lost 0 bases; unmatched junction nucleotides: 7. This CDR3 region has 18 residues. CDR3 protein: CASSLTWTGSSGANVLTF. In nucleotides, the CDR3 is TGTGCCAGCAGTTTAACTTGGACAGGAAGCTCTGGGGCCAACGTCCTGACTTTC.

The table lists this clonotype with a few counts. The J gene is TRBJ2-5, the V gene TRBV20-1, with 10 positions matching TRBD1. The germline V gene encodes CDR1 DFQATT and CDR2 SNEGSKA (reference sequence). The length of the CDR3 is 15 residues. Unmatched junction bases numbered 7, after V lost 1 base and J lost 5 bases. CDR3 loop: CSARGSTGGRETQYF. The CDR3 nucleotides read TGCAGTGCTAGAGGGTCGACAGGGGGCAGGGAGACCCAGTACTTC.

This clonotype was found a few times. The V call is TRBV11-2, the J call TRBJ2-7; TRBD2 aligns across 7 bases. Germline lookup yields CDR1 SGHAT and CDR2 FQNNGV. The CDR3 has 15 amino acids. V dropped 7 bases and J dropped 5; count of bases not matched to a gene: 14. In nucleotides, the CDR3 is TGTGCCAGCACCAAGCACGGGACTATGATAAACGAGCAGTACTTC. Its translation: CASTKHGTMINEQYF. The full variable domain, its missing parts supplied by reference TRBV11-2 and TRBJ2-7, is EAGVAQSPRYKIIEKRQSVAFWCNPISGHATLYWYQQILGQGPKLLIQFQNNGVVDDSQLPKDRFSAERLKGVDSTLKIQPAKLEDSAVYLCASTKHGTMINEQYFGPGTRLTVT.

This clonotype turned up a few times. The chain links TRBV12-3 or TRBV12-4 to TRBJ1-3; D is perhaps TRBD1 (6 bases). V lost 5 bases, J lost 1 base, and 15 bases lay in between. The CDR3 is 16 residues long. CDR3 in DNA: TGTGCCAGCAGTCCCGGACAGTTGTTGTCTGGAAACACCATATATTTT. Translated: CASSPGQLLSGNTIYF.

The chain joins TRBV2 to TRBJ1-6; D is uncertain. The CDR3 sequence is 10 residues long. CDR1 is SNHLY, CDR2 FYNNEI, per germline. Trimming pared 11 bases from V and 5 bases from J, leaving 4 bases between. CDR3 sequence reads: CAADNSPLHF. DNA of the CDR3: TGTGCCGCCGATAATTCACCCCTCCACTTT.

This clonotype was seen only once. The chain is built from TRBV28 and TRBJ2-1; D remains unclear. The CDR3 has 16 amino acids. Deletions cut 2 bases from V and 7 bases from J, with 18 bases between. The germline CDR1 and CDR2 sequences are MDHEN and SYDVKM. The CDR3 region has the DNA TGTGCCAGCAGTTTAATAATGCCTTCAGCGCGAAATGAGCAGTTCTTC. This encodes CASSLIMPSARNEQFF. The whole variable domain, filled in from reference TRBV28 and TRBJ2-1, reads DVKVTQSSRYLVKRTGEKVFLECVQDMDHENMFWYRQDPGLGLRLIYFSYDVKMKEKGDIPEGYSVSREKKERFSLILESASTNQTSMYLCASSLIMPSARNEQFFGPGTRLTVL.

This clonotype occurred a few times. The CDR3 sequence is CASSSRQGEAFF. The DNA of the CDR3 is TGTGCCAGCAGCTCCAGACAGGGGGAAGCTTTCTTT. The chain employs TRBV7-8 and TRBJ1-1; 8 positions match TRBD1. The CDR3 totals 12 residues. V shed 4 bases, J shed 8 bases, and the junction held 3 bases outside the gene matches. Germline V gene sequence: CDR1 SGHVS, CDR2 FQNEAQ.

This clonotype was found a few times. The chain recombines TRBV19 with TRBJ1-2, with no clear D. V shed 3 bases and J shed 0 bases, with 11 bases lying between them. This CDR3 comprises 15 residues. Germline V gives CDR1 LNHDA, CDR2 SQIVND (reference sequence). As DNA, the CDR3 is TGTGCCAGTAGTATTTCGGGCGGCGCTAACTATGGCTACACCTTC. It is translated as CASSISGGANYGYTF. Based on the CDR3 plus reference TRBV19 and TRBJ1-2, the full variable domain is DGGITQSPKYLFRKEGQNVTLSCEQNLNHDAMYWYRQDPGQGLRLIYYSQIVNDFQKGDIAEGYSVSREKKESFPLTVTSAQKNPTAFYLCASSISGGANYGYTFGSGTRLTVV.

A few counts support this clonotype. The rearrangement links TRBV20-1 to TRBJ2-7; TRBD2 matches at 11 bases. This CDR3 spans 16 amino acids. V lost 1 base to trimming and J lost 3 bases; unmatched junction nucleotides: 8. CDR1 is DFQATT and CDR2 is SNEGSKA in the germline V gene (reference sequence). The chain's CDR3 is CSARASTSGRNYEQYF. In nucleotides, the CDR3 is TGCAGTGCTAGAGCCTCCACTAGCGGGAGAAACTACGAGCAGTACTTC.

This clonotype came up a few times. The V and J genes are TRBV12-3 or TRBV12-4 and TRBJ1-1, with D maybe TRBD1 (6 bases). Trimming removed 1 base at V and 4 bases at J, with 10 bases between. The CDR3 has 14 residues. The CDR3 sequence is CASSLVGDTTEAFF. CDR3 bases: TGTGCCAGCAGTTTAGTCGGGGACACCACTGAAGCTTTCTTT.

There are a few counts of this clonotype. The genes are TRBV27 and TRBJ1-1; D ambiguous. Germline V gene lookup returns CDR1 MNHEY and CDR2 SMNVEV (reference sequence). The CDR3 is 10 amino acids. Trimming removed 6 bases from V and 7 bases from J, with 6 bases in between. Here the CDR3 reads CASRQDEAFF. The CDR3 region has the DNA TGTGCCAGCAGGCAGGATGAAGCTTTCTTT.

V and J are TRBV4-1 and TRBJ1-1, with D possibly being TRBD1 (5 bases). Germline-derived CDR1 and CDR2 are MGHRA and YSYEKL. The CDR3 extends over 14 amino acids. V dropped 7 bases and J dropped 4 bases, with 16 bases sitting between them. The CDR3 region is CASNHRGGATEAFF. For the CDR3, the DNA is TGCGCCAGCAACCACCGGGGGGGAGCCACTGAAGCTTTCTTT.

For the CDR3, the DNA is TGTGCCAGCAGCCCCTCCTCAATGAACACTGAAGCTTTCTTT. Its protein is CASSPSSMNTEAFF. The gene calls are TRBV11-2 and TRBJ1-1; D remains unclear. CDR3 length: 14 amino acids. Per the germline V gene, CDR1 is SGHAT and CDR2 is FQNNGV. With 5 bases removed from V and 0 bases from J, the gap between germline ends came to 10 bases.

This clonotype has just one count. The gene calls are TRBV7-3 and TRBJ1-4; D call uncertain. CDR1 and CDR2 (germline): SGHTA, FQGTGA. The CDR3 sequence is 17 residues long. The V end was cut by 2 bases, the J end by 5 bases, with 18 bases between. CDR3 residues: CASSLPLKKGLNEKLFF. Written as DNA, the CDR3 is TGTGCCAGCAGCTTACCCCTCAAAAAGGGCTTAAATGAAAAACTGTTTTTT.

In its sample, this clonotype was seen many times. V and J are TRBV12-3 or TRBV12-4 and TRBJ2-3; 8 nucleotides agree with TRBD2. The CDR3 contains 16 residues. The V segment lost 5 bases and the J segment 0 bases; nucleotides outside the gene matches: 7. In nucleotides, the CDR3 is TGTGCCAGCAGTCCCGTAGCGGGACCTAGCACAGATACGCAGTATTTT. Residues: CASSPVAGPSTDTQYF.

There are a few counts of this clonotype. The chain is built from TRBV6-5 and TRBJ1-2, with 9 bases lining up with TRBD1. Germline CDR1 MNHEY, CDR2 SVGAGI. After removal of 4 bases from V and 0 bases from J, the junction contained 12 bases not matched to a gene. CDR3 length equals 18 residues. The CDR3 sequence: CASSSRDRARIANYGYTF. The CDR3 DNA sequence: TGTGCCAGCAGTTCAAGGGACAGGGCACGGATTGCTAACTATGGCTACACCTTC.

In this sample, this clonotype turned up many times. CDR3 nucleotides: TGTGCCAGCAGTCAACTCATGAACACTGAAGCTTTCTTT. Translation: CASSQLMNTEAFF. The chain has TRBV12-3 or TRBV12-4 and TRBJ1-1; D not resolved. The V end lost 5 bases, the J end lost 0 bases, and 7 bases lay between the germline ends. The CDR3 loop spans 13 amino acids.

This clonotype was seen more than once but under ten times. This chain uses TRBV6-6 with TRBJ1-2; D uncertain. The CDR3 contains 14 residues. V shed 2 bases and J shed 3 bases, with 10 bases lying between them. The germline gives CDR1 MNHNY, CDR2 SVGAGI (reference sequence). DNA of the CDR3: TGTGCCAGCAGTTACGCAGACGCGTACTATGGCTACACCTTC. Residues: CASSYADAYYGYTF.

This clonotype was found a few times. Written as DNA, the CDR3 is TGTGCCAGTAAGGACAGGGGGATCTATGGCTACACCTTC. Protein: CASKDRGIYGYTF. V and J are TRBV19 and TRBJ1-2; 10 nucleotides line up with TRBD1. In germline, CDR1 is LNHDA, CDR2 SQIVND (reference sequence). This CDR3 has 13 residues. V lost 7 bases, J lost 4 bases, and 3 bases stayed unmatched.

This chain connects TRBV11-3 to TRBJ1-2, with D maybe TRBD1 (6 bases). Germline values: CDR1 SGHNT, CDR2 YENEEA. V was trimmed by 5 bases and J by 6 bases, leaving 19 bases between them. The CDR3 is 15 residues long. The CDR3 nucleotides read TGTGCCAGCAGCCCTACAGGGAAGGGAAGGGATGGCTACACCTTC. It is translated as CASSPTGKGRDGYTF.

This clonotype was counted at least ten times. This chain uses TRBV7-9 with TRBJ2-7; D gene uncertain. Between the trimmed V and J ends, which lost 5 bases and 7 bases, there was a span of 21 bases. Germline CDR1 and CDR2: SEHNR and FQNEAQ (reference sequence). There are 15 residues in the CDR3. The chain's CDR3 is CASSPKVVGEREQYF. CDR3 DNA sequence: TGTGCCAGCAGCCCCAAGGTGGTCGGTGAGAGGGAGCAGTACTTC.

There are a few counts of this clonotype. The chain combines TRBV2 with TRBJ2-2; TRBD1 might be the D (6 bases). CDR1 SNHLY and CDR2 FYNNEI come from the germline V gene. The CDR3 runs to 16 residues. The V end lost 9 bases, the J end lost 0 bases, and 17 bases lay between the germline ends. CDR3 nucleotide sequence: TGTGCCAGAAGAGGGACACGCACTACGAACACCGGGGAGCTGTTTTTT. It encodes CARRGTRTTNTGELFF.